Presented here are 2 T cell receptor beta chains from one specimen sequenced in a study of blood T cell repertoires in COVID-19. Sequencing used immunoSEQ multiplex PCR; TCRdb keeps in-frame clones, though not all of them. The sample contains 200,000 or so clones, about nine tenths of which appear only once. Material: PBMCs or T cells enriched from blood (not recorded which). Receptors were obtained from a woman aged 40 to 50 with acute COVID-19.

This clone was seen more than once but under ten times. The chain carries TRBV10-3 and TRBJ1-5, with 7 positions matching TRBD1. CDR3 size: 15 residues. With V trimmed by 2 bases and J by 0 bases, 1 base remained unmatched. The germline V gene encodes CDR1 ENHRY and CDR2 SYGVKD. CDR3 protein: CAISEGQDSNQPQHF. CDR3 nucleotide sequence: TGTGCCATCAGTGAGGGACAGGATAGCAATCAGCCCCAGCATTTT.

The chain carries TRBV7-9 and TRBJ2-2; 7 bases are shared with TRBD1. Per germline, CDR1 SEHNR and CDR2 FQNEAQ (reference sequence). The trim removed 6 bases at V and 6 bases at J, leaving 10 bases unmatched. The CDR3 sequence is 15 residues long. The CDR3 sequence: CASRGPTGVPGELFF. CDR3 DNA: TGTGCCAGCAGGGGGCCTACAGGGGTTCCCGGGGAGCTGTTTTTT.